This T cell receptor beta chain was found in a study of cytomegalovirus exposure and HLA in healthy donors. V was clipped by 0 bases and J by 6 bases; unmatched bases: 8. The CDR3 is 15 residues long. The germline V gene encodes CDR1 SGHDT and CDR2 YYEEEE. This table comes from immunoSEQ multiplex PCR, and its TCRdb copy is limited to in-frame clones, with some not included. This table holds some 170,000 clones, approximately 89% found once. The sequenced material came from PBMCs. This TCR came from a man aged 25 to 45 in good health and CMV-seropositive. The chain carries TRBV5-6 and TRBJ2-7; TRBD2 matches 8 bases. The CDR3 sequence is CASSLAGTRGCEQYF. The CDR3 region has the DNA TGTGCCAGCAGCTTGGCCGGGACTAGGGGTTGCGAGCAGTACTTC.